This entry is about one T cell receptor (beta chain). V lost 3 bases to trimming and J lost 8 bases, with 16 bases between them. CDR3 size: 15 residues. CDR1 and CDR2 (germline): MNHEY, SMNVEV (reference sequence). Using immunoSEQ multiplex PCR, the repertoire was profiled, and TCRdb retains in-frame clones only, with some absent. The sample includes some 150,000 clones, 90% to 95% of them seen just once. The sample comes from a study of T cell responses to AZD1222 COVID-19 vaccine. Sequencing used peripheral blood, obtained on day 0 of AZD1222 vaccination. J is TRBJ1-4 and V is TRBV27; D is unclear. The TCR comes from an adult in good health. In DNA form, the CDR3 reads TGTGCCAGCAGTTTTTTGGGGAGATTGGAAGAAAAACTGTTTTTT. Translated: CASSFLGRLEEKLFF.